This is a list of T cell receptor beta chains from one sample in a study of T cell changes during pregnancy in multiple sclerosis. Here immunoSEQ multiplex PCR was the method, and the copy in TCRdb shows in-frame clones only, minus some. The sample lists tens of thousands of clones, 90% to 95% occurring once. Sequenced here: CD4+ T cells from peripheral blood mononuclear cells, sampled in the second trimester of pregnancy. The receptors derive from a female donor with multiple sclerosis, enrolled in a pregnancy study. Each CDR3 is given with its conserved first and last residue. D genes are given only for firm matches. Size values are once, few and many counts, or a class for expanded clones, and some rows have none.

.	once	TRBJ2-7	TRBV4-1	TGCGCCAGCAGCCAACCGCGGCAGGGCTCCTACGAGCAGTACTTC	CASSQPRQGSYEQYF
.	.	TRBJ1-2	TRBV5-1	TGCGCCAGCAGCTTGGATTCTAAGGCGGGCTATGGCTACACCTTC	CASSLDSKAGYGYTF
.	once	TRBJ1-1	TRBV18	TGTGCCAGCTCACGACCACAGCCTATGAACACTGAAGCTTTCTTT	CASSRPQPMNTEAFF
.	few	TRBJ1-1	TRBV6-5	TGTGCCAGCAGTTACTCCGGGGGGATGAACACTGAAGCTTTCTTT	CASSYSGGMNTEAFF
TRBD2	.	TRBJ2-3	TRBV5-1	TGCGCCAGCAGCAGGGTAACTAGCGGGAGAACAGATACGCAGTATTTT	CASSRVTSGRTDTQYF
.	.	TRBJ1-3	TRBV7-9	TGTGCCAGCAGCCAGGGTAGTGTTGGAAACACCATATATTTT	CASSQGSVGNTIYF
TRBD1	.	TRBJ1-5	TRBV10-3	TGTGCCATCAGTGGAGGGGGGACAGGGAACAGCAATCAGCCCCAGCATTTT	CAISGGGTGNSNQPQHF
.	.	TRBJ1-3	TRBV30	TGTGCCTGGAGGGGCAGGACATTCTCTGGAAACACCATATATTTT	CAWRGRTFSGNTIYF
.	once	TRBJ1-5	TRBV21-1	TGTGCCAGCAAACGAAGGCCTCCCCCAGGGGTGACTAGCAATCAGCCCCAGCATTTT	CASKRRPPPGVTSNQPQHF
TRBD1	.	TRBJ1-6	TRBV6-5	TGTGCCAGCAGTTACGGGACAGATAATTCACCCCTCCACTTT	CASSYGTDNSPLHF